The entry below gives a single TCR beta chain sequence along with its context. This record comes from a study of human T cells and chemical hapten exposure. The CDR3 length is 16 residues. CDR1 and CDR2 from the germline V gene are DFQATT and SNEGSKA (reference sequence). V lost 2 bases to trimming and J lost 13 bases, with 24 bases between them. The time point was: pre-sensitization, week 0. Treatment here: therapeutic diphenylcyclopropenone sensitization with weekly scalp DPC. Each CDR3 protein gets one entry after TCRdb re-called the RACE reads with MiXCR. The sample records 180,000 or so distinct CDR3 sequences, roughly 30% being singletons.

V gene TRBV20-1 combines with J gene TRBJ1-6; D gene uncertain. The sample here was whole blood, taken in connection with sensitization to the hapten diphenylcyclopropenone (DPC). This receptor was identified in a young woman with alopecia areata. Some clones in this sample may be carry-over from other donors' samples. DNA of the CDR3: TGCAGTGCTAGAAGCCAACGTACATATCCCCCGGCGCCCCTCCACTTT. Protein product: CSARSQRTYPPAPLHF.